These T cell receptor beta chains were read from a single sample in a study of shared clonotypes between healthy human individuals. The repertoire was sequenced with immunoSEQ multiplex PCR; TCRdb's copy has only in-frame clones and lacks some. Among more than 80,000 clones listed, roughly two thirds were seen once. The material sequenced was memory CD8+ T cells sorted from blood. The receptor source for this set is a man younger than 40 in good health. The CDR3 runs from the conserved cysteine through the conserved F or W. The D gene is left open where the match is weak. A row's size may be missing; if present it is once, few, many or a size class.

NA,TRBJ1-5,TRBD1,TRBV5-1,TGCGCCAGCAGCCCGGGACAGAAGGAAGGCAATCAGCCCCAGCATTTT,CASSPGQKEGNQPQHF
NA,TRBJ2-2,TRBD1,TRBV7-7,TGTGCCAGCAGCCAACGGGACAGTGGCACCGGGGAGCTGTTTTTT,CASSQRDSGTGELFF
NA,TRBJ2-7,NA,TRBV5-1,TGCGCCAGCAGCTTGGCCGGAGGAGCGGGTACCTACGAGCAGTACTTC,CASSLAGGAGTYEQYF
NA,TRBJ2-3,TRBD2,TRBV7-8,TGTGCCAGCAGCAAACTAGCGGGAGGACACACAGATACGCAGTATTTT,CASSKLAGGHTDTQYF
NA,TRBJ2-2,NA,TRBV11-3,TGTGCCAGCAGCTTAGGGCAAACGAACACCGGGGAGCTGTTTTTT,CASSLGQTNTGELFF
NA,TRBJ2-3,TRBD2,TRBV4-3,TGCGCCAGCAGCCCCCATAGCGGGCTTGATTCTAGCACAGATACGCAGTATTTT,CASSPHSGLDSSTDTQYF
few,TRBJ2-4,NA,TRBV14,TGTGCCAGCAGCCAGCAGGGGTCGGCCAAAAACATTCAGTACTTC,CASSQQGSAKNIQYF
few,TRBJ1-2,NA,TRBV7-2,TGTGCCAGCAGCTACCTTGGGGCGGGGGAATATGGCTACACCTTC,CASSYLGAGEYGYTF
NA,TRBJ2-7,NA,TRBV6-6,TGTGCCAGCAGTTCGCAGGGGAACGAGCAGTACTTC,CASSSQGNEQYF
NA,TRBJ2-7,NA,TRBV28,TGTGCCAGCAGTCCGGGCCAGGGCGCCCTTAGTTCCTACGAGCAGTACTTC,CASSPGQGALSSYEQYF
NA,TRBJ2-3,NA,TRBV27,TGTGCCAGCCACGGCACAGATACGCAGTATTTT,CASHGTDTQYF
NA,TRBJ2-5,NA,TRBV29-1,TGCAGCGTTGTGATCGAGACCCAGTACTTC,CSVVIETQYF
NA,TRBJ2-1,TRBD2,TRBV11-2,TGTGCCAGCAGCTCTTTCGGGGGGTACGGGAATGAGCAGTTCTTC,CASSSFGGYGNEQFF
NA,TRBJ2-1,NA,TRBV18,TGTGCCAGCTCTCCCACCGGTGATGAGCAGTTCTTC,CASSPTGDEQFF
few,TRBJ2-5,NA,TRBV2,TGTGCCAGCCCCAGCCCCGGGCAGACCCAGTACTTC,CASPSPGQTQYF
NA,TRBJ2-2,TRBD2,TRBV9,TGTGCCAGCACAGGGACTAGCGGGGCCGACACCGGGGAGCTGTTTTTT,CASTGTSGADTGELFF
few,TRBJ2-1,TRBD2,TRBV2,TGTGCCAGCAGTTCCGGGACTAACAATGAGCAGTTCTTC,CASSSGTNNEQFF
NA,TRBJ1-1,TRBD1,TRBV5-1,TGCGCCAGCAGCTTGGCCCAGGGGGAGAACACTGAAGCTTTCTTT,CASSLAQGENTEAFF
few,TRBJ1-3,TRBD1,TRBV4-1,TGCGCCAGCAGCCAAGCAGGGGGGTCTGGAAACACCATATATTTT,CASSQAGGSGNTIYF
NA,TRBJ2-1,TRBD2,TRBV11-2,TGTGCCAGCAGCTTCGCGGGAGGGTGGGGTGAGCAGTTCTTC,CASSFAGGWGEQFF
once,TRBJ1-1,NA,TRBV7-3,TGTGCCAGCAGCTTAGGATTTGGCACTGAAGCTTTCTTT,CASSLGFGTEAFF
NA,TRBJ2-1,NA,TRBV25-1,TGTGCCAGCAGTGATGCGTTGGGGCAGTTCTTC,CASSDALGQFF
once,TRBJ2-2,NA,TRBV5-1,TGCGCCAGCAGCGTAGGGGACTCCGGGGAGCTGTTTTTT,CASSVGDSGELFF
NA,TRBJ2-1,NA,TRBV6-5,TGTGCCAGCAGCGGACTAAGCGCCTTGTATGAGCAGTTCTTC,CASSGLSALYEQFF
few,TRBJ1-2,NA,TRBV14,TGTGCCAGCAGCCAACAAGCAACTCCGTGGCAGGGGAAAGGCAACGGCTACACCTTC,CASSQQATPWQGKGNGYTF